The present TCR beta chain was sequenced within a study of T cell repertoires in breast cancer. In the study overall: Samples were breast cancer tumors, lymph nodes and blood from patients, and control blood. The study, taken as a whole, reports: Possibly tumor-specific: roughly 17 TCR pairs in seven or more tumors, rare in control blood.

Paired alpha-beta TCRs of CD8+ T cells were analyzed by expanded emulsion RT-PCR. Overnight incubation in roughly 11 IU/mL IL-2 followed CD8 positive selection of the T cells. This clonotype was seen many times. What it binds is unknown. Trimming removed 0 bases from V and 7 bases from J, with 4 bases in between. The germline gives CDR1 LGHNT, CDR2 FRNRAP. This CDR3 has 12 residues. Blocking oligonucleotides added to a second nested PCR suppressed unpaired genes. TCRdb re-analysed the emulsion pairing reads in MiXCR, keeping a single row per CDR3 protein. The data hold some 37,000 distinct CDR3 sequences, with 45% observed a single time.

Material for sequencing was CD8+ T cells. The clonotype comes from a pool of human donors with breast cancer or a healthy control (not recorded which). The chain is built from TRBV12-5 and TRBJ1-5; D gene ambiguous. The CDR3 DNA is TGTGCTAGTGGTTTGGTAAAGCAGCCCCAGCATTTT. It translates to CASGLVKQPQHF.